This passage covers 3 T cell receptor beta chains from one sample sequenced in a study of OX40 agonist ivuxolimab in advanced cancers. Library preparation was by the immunoSEQ multiplex PCR assay. TCRdb took over this immuneACCESS table, retaining in-frame rearrangements with V and J assigned. Such tables are incomplete; in checked studies, under half of the missing clones stem from an unresolved V gene, and the remainder is unexplained. For this sample there are around 63,000 clones; around 89% appear just once. 10% to 14% of the sample is taken by the ten largest. The sample here was CD4+ or CD8+ T cells sorted from blood, taken in a trial of the OX40 agonist ivuxolimab. The receptors were sampled from an adult with an advanced solid tumor such as melanoma, head and neck, liver or kidney cancer.

The chain joins TRBV19 to TRBJ2-7; the D gene could be TRBD1 or TRBD2 (5 bases each). Looked up from germline, CDR1 is LNHDA and CDR2 is SQIVND (reference sequence). The CDR3 runs to 15 residues. The V end lost 4 bases, the J end lost 2 bases, and 15 bases lay between the germline ends. This CDR3 reads CASSNPGTDTYEQYF. CDR3 in DNA: TGTGCCAGTAGTAACCCCGGGACGGACACCTACGAGCAGTACTTC.

The chain is built from TRBV11-2 and TRBJ2-7; D not certain. This CDR3 has 14 residues. The germline CDR1 and CDR2 sequences are SGHAT and FQNNGV. The V gene lost 1 base and the J gene lost 2 bases, with 9 bases spanning the gap. CDR3 nucleotide sequence: TGTGCCAGCAGCTTAGGGCGGAGACCCTACGAGCAGTACTTC. Its protein is CASSLGRRPYEQYF.

The rearrangement uses TRBV11-2 and TRBJ2-7; 12 nucleotides line up with TRBD1. The germline V gene encodes CDR1 SGHAT and CDR2 FQNNGV. Unmatched junction bases numbered 6, after V lost 3 bases and J lost 6 bases. The CDR3 consists of 15 residues. The CDR3 is CASSFLGTGGGEQYF. The CDR3 coding sequence is TGTGCCAGCAGCTTCCTAGGGACAGGGGGCGGCGAGCAGTACTTC.